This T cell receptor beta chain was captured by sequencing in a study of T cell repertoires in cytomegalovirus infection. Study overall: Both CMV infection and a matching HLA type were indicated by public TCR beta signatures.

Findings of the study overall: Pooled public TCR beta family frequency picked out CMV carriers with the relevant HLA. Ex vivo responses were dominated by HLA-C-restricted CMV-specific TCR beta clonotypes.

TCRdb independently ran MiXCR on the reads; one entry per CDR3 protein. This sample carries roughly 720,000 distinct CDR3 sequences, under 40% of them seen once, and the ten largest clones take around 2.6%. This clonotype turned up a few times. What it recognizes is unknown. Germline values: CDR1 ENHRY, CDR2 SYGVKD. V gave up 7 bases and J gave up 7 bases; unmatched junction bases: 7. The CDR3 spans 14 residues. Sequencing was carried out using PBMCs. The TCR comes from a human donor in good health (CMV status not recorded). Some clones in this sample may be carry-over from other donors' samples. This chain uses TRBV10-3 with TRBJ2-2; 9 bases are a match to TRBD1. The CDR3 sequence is CAITTGTGHGELFF. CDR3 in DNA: TGTGCCATCACTACCGGGACAGGGCACGGGGAGCTGTTTTTT.